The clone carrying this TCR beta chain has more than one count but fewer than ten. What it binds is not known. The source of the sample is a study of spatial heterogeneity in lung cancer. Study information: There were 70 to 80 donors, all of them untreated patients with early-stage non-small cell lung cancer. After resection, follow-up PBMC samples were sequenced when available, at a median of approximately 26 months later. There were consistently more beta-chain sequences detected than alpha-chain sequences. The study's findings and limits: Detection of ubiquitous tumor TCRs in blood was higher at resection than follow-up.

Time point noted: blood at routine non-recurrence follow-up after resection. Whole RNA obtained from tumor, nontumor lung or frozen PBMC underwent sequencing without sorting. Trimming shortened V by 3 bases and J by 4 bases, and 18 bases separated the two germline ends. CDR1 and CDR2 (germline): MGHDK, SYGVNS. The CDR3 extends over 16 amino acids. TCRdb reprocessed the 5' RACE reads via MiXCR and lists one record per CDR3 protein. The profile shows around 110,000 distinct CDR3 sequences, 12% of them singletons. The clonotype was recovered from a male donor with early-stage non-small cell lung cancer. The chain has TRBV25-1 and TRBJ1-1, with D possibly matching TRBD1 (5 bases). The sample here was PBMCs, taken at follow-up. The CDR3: CASSDLLTGGGTEAFF. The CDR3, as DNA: TGTGCCAGCAGTGACTTACTAACAGGAGGCGGCACTGAAGCTTTCTTT.